This TCR beta chain is from a study of blood T cell repertoires in COVID-19. Study background: T cells, B-cell-depleted T cells, or PBMCs supplied cDNA or gDNA.

Here immunoSEQ multiplex PCR was the method, and the copy in TCRdb shows in-frame clones only, minus some. The sample holds tens of thousands of clones, over 70% seen once. The V end lost 0 bases, the J end lost 4 bases, and 9 bases lay between the germline ends. This CDR3 comprises 14 residues. Per the germline V gene, CDR1 is SEHNR and CDR2 is FQNEAQ (reference sequence). The genes are TRBV7-9 and TRBJ1-2; unclear D gene. The source material was peripheral blood. The receptor was isolated from a human donor in a cohort sampled during active COVID-19. The CDR3 loop is CASSLAGRSYGYTF. The CDR3 nucleotides are TGTGCCAGCAGCTTAGCGGGGAGGAGCTATGGCTACACCTTC.